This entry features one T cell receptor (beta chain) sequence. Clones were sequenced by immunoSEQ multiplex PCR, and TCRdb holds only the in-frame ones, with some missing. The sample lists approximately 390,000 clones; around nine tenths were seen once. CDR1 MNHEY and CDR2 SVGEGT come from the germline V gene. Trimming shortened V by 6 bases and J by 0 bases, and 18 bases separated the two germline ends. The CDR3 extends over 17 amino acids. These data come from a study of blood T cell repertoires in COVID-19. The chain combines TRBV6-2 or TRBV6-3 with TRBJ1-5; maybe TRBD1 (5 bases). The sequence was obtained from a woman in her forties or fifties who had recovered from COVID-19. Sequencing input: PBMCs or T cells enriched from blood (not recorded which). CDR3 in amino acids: CASSWAVGGYSNQPQHF. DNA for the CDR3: TGTGCCAGCAGCTGGGCCGTGGGGGGGTATAGCAATCAGCCCCAGCATTTT.